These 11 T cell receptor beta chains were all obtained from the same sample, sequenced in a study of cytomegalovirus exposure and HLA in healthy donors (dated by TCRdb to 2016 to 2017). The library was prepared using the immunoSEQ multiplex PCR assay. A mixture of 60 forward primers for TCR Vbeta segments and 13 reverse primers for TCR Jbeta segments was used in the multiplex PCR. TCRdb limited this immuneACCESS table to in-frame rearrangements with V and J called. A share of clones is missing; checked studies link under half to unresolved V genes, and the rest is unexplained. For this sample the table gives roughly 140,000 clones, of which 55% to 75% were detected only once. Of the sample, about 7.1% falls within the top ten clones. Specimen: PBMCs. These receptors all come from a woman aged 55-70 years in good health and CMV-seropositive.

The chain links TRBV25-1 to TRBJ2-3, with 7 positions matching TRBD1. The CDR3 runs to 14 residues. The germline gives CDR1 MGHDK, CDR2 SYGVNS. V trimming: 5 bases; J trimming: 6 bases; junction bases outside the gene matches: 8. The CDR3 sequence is CASSYGTALDTQYF. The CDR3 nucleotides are TGTGCCAGCAGTTACGGGACAGCCCTCGATACGCAGTATTTT.

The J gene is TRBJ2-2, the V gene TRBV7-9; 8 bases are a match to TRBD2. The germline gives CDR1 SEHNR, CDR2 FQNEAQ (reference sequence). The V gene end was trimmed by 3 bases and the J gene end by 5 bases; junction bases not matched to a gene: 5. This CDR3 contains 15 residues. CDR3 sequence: CASSLGTRGTGELFF. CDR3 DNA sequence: TGTGCCAGCAGCTTGGGGACTAGAGGTACCGGGGAGCTGTTTTTT.

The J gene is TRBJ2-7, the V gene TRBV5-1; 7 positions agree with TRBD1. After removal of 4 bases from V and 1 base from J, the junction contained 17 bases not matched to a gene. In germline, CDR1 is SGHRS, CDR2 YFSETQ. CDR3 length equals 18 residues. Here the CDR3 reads CASSITITGTATSYEQYF. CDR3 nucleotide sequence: TGCGCCAGCAGCATAACCATAACCGGGACAGCAACTTCCTACGAGCAGTACTTC.

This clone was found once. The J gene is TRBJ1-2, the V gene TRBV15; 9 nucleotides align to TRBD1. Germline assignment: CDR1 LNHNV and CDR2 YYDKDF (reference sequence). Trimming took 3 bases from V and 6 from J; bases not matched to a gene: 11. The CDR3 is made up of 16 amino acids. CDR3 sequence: CATSSTPGTGLHGYTF. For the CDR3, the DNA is TGTGCCACCAGCAGCACCCCCGGGACAGGGTTACATGGCTACACCTTC.

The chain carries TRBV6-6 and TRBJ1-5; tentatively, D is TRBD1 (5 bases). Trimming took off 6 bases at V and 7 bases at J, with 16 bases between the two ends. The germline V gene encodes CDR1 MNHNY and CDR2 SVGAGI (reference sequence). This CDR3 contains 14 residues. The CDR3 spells CASRFRQPGQPQHF. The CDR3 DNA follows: TGTGCCAGCAGGTTCCGACAGCCTGGCCAGCCCCAGCATTTT.

The CDR3 loop is CASSKPGQPHGYTF. In DNA form, the CDR3 reads TGTGCCAGCAGTAAGCCGGGACAGCCCCATGGCTACACCTTC. The rearrangement uses TRBV6-6 and TRBJ1-2; 7 bases map to TRBD1. V lost 5 bases, J lost 6 bases, and 9 bases stayed unmatched. The length of the CDR3 is 14 residues. Germline V gene lookup returns CDR1 MNHNY and CDR2 SVGAGI (reference sequence).

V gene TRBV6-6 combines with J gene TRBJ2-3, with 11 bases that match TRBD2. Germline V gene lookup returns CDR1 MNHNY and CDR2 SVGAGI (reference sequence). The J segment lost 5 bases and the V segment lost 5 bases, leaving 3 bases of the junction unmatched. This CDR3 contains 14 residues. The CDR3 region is CASSTTSGRDTQYF. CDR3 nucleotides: TGTGCCAGCAGTACCACTAGCGGGAGAGATACGCAGTATTTT.

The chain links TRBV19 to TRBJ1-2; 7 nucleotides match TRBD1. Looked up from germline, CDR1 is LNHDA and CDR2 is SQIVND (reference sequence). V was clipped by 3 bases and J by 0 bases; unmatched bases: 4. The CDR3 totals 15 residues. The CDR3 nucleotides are TGTGCCAGTAGTATTGCCGGGACAGCTAACTATGGCTACACCTTC. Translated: CASSIAGTANYGYTF.

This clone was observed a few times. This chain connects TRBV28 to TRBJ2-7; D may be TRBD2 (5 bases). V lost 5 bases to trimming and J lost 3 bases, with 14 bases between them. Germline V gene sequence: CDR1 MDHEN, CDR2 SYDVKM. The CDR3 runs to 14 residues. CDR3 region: CASSPSRPLYEQYF. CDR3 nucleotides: TGTGCCAGCAGTCCTAGCAGGCCGCTCTACGAGCAGTACTTC.

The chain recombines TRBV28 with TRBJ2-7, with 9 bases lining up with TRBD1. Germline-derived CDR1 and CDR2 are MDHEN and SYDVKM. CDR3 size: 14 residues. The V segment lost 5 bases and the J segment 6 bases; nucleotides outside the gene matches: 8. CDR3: CASSPGTGKGEQYF. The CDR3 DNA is TGTGCCAGCAGTCCCGGGACAGGGAAAGGCGAGCAGTACTTC.

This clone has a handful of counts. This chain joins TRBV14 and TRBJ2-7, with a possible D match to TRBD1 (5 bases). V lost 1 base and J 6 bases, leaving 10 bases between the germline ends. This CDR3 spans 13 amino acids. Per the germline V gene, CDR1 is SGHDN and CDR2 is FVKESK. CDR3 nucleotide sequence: TGTGCCAGCAGCCAAGTTAGGGGTTCCGAGCAGTACTTC. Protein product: CASSQVRGSEQYF.